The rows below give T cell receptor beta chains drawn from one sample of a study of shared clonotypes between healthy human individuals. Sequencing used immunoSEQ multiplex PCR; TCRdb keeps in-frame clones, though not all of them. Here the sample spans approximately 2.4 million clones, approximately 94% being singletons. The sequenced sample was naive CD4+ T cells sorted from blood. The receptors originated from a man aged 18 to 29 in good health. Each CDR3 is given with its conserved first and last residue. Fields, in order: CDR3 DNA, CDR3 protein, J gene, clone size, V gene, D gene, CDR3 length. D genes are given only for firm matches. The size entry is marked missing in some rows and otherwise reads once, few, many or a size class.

TGTGCCAGCAGTGAGACTAGCTCCGACACCGGGGAGCTGTTTTTT | CASSETSSDTGELFF | TRBJ2-2 | NA | TRBV27 | TRBD2 | 15
TGTGCCAGCAGTCTTACGGCGGGGGATGAGCAGTTCTTC | CASSLTAGDEQFF | TRBJ2-1 | NA | TRBV6-5 | TRBD2 | 13
TGTGCCAGCAGCTTTTCGGGGAACCAGCCCCAGCATTTT | CASSFSGNQPQHF | TRBJ1-5 | once | TRBV7-8 | NA | 13
TGTGCCAGTGGCGGACAGGTGGTTGAGACCCAGTACTTC | CASGGQVVETQYF | TRBJ2-5 | NA | TRBV19 | TRBD1 | 13
TGTGCCAGCAGCTTAGTTGGAGGGGGGATGAACACTGAAGCTTTCTTT | CASSLVGGGMNTEAFF | TRBJ1-1 | NA | TRBV7-2 | NA | 16
TGTGCCAGCAGCTTCGGGACAGGGGATTATGGCTACACCTTC | CASSFGTGDYGYTF | TRBJ1-2 | NA | TRBV7-2 | TRBD1 | 14
TGTGCCAGCATTCCACAGGGGGAGCGCAGCTATGGCTACACCTTC | CASIPQGERSYGYTF | TRBJ1-2 | NA | TRBV28 | TRBD1 | 15
TGTGCCAGCAGTCCGGACGGGAGGGGGTACGAGCAGTACTTC | CASSPDGRGYEQYF | TRBJ2-7 | NA | TRBV6-5 | TRBD2 | 14
TGTGCCAGCAGCCAATCTGCAGTGGGTGTGGGGCTTTTTACCAATGAGCAGTTCTTC | CASSQSAVGVGLFTNEQFF | TRBJ2-1 | NA | TRBV14 | NA | 19
TGTGCCAGTAGTGGGTTGGACAGTGTACAAGATACGCAGTATTTT | CASSGLDSVQDTQYF | TRBJ2-3 | NA | TRBV19 | NA | 15
TGTGCCAGCAGTGACAGCGGGGCCCTAACAGATACGCAGTATTTT | CASSDSGALTDTQYF | TRBJ2-3 | NA | TRBV2 | TRBD2 | 15
TGTGCCAGCAGTACGCCTCCCGGGGGTCGTCCTGAAGCTTTCTTT | CASSTPPGGRPEAFF | TRBJ1-1 | NA | TRBV28 | NA | 15
TGTGCCAGCAGTTTGTCTGTAGGACTAGCGGGGGGGCCTGGAAGAGAGCAGTACTTC | CASSLSVGLAGGPGREQYF | TRBJ2-7 | NA | TRBV28 | TRBD2 | 19
TGTGCCAGCAGCTTTGACAGGGATGGCTACACCTTC | CASSFDRDGYTF | TRBJ1-2 | NA | TRBV7-9 | TRBD1 | 12
TGTGCCAGCAGTTACTCCTACACCGGGGAGCTGTTTTTT | CASSYSYTGELFF | TRBJ2-2 | NA | TRBV6-5 | NA | 13
TGTGCCAGTAGTGAATCTAGCGGGAGGAACGAGCAGTACTTC | CASSESSGRNEQYF | TRBJ2-7 | NA | TRBV19 | TRBD2 | 14
TGTGCCAGTAGGTCAGGGGGCACCGGGGAGCTGTTTTTT | CASRSGGTGELFF | TRBJ2-2 | NA | TRBV19 | TRBD1 | 13
TGTGCCAGCAGCTCCGGGACCGTCTTCAGTTCACCCCTCCACTTT | CASSSGTVFSSPLHF | TRBJ1-6 | NA | TRBV6-6 | NA | 15
TGTGCCAGCAGCCCTAGCGGGAGGGAGTCAGATACGCAGTATTTT | CASSPSGRESDTQYF | TRBJ2-3 | NA | TRBV9 | TRBD2 | 15
TGTGCCAGCAGTTTAGGGGACAGCTATGGCTACACCTTC | CASSLGDSYGYTF | TRBJ1-2 | NA | TRBV28 | TRBD1 | 13
TGTGCCAGCAGCTTAGCAGGGGGTGGAAACACCATATATTTT | CASSLAGGGNTIYF | TRBJ1-3 | NA | TRBV7-2 | NA | 14
TGTGCCAGCAGTTTTAATCCACCAGGAACCAATCAGCCCCAGCATTTT | CASSFNPPGTNQPQHF | TRBJ1-5 | NA | TRBV27 | NA | 16
TGTGCCAGCAGTGGAAACAGGGAAACCTACGAGCAGTACTTC | CASSGNRETYEQYF | TRBJ2-7 | once | TRBV28 | NA | 14
TGTGCCAGCAGTAAGGGACAGGGTAGGGGCTACACCTTC | CASSKGQGRGYTF | TRBJ1-2 | NA | TRBV6-5 | TRBD1 | 13
TGTGCCAGCACCCCTGGAGCGGGGGGGCCTGAGGAGCAGTTCTTC | CASTPGAGGPEEQFF | TRBJ2-1 | NA | TRBV25-1 | TRBD2 | 15
TGCGCCAGCAGCACGATAGGGACTAGCGGGGATAGGTTCTTC | CASSTIGTSGDRFF | TRBJ2-1 | NA | TRBV5-1 | TRBD2 | 14
TGTGCCAGTAGTATTGGGGTGTTGTCTGAAGCTTTCTTT | CASSIGVLSEAFF | TRBJ1-1 | NA | TRBV19 | NA | 13
TGTGCCAGCAGCCTCACAGGGGATGGCTACACCTTC | CASSLTGDGYTF | TRBJ1-2 | once | TRBV6-6 | TRBD1 | 12
TGTGCCAGCTCACCGAACCAGTCCAGACAGAGTCTCTATGGCTACACCTTC | CASSPNQSRQSLYGYTF | TRBJ1-2 | NA | TRBV18 | NA | 17
TGTGCCAGCAGCGTTTCGACTGTAGCCAAAAACATTCAGTACTTC | CASSVSTVAKNIQYF | TRBJ2-4 | NA | TRBV9 | NA | 15
TGTGCCAGCAGCTTAGAACAGCCGCCCTACGAGCAGTACTTC | CASSLEQPPYEQYF | TRBJ2-7 | NA | TRBV7-2 | NA | 14
TGTGCCAGCAGCTTGGAGAGAATGAACACTGAAGCTTTCTTT | CASSLERMNTEAFF | TRBJ1-1 | NA | TRBV7-3 | NA | 14
TGTGCCTGGAGCCTTTACGGGGGGGCCTCCAAGAACACTGAAGCTTTCTTT | CAWSLYGGASKNTEAFF | TRBJ1-1 | NA | TRBV30 | NA | 17
TGTGCCAGCAGCCTAGACAGGGGAGACGAGCAGTACTTC | CASSLDRGDEQYF | TRBJ2-7 | NA | TRBV28 | TRBD1 | 13
TGTGCCAGCAGCAGAGGGTCCACTGAAGCTTTCTTT | CASSRGSTEAFF | TRBJ1-1 | NA | TRBV12-1 | NA | 12
TGTGCCAGCTCACCACCGGGACTGCCCTACGAGCAGTACTTC | CASSPPGLPYEQYF | TRBJ2-7 | NA | TRBV18 | NA | 14
TGTGCCAGCAGCTCGATGGGGTCAATTAATGAAAAACTGTTTTTT | CASSSMGSINEKLFF | TRBJ1-4 | NA | TRBV14 | NA | 15
TGCGCCAGCAGCTCACCCCGGGGCCCAAACACTGAAGCTTTCTTT | CASSSPRGPNTEAFF | TRBJ1-1 | NA | TRBV5-1 | NA | 15
TGCGCCAGCAGTCCGACCGAAGGAAGATATGGGCACTACGAGCAGTACTTC | CASSPTEGRYGHYEQYF | TRBJ2-7 | NA | TRBV5-1 | NA | 17
TGTGCCAGCAGCTTAAGCGCGGGGACATCTAACTATGGCTACACCTTC | CASSLSAGTSNYGYTF | TRBJ1-2 | NA | TRBV5-8 | NA | 16
TGCAGCGTTGAGTTGGTCGGACAGTTCTTC | CSVELVGQFF | TRBJ2-1 | NA | TRBV29-1 | NA | 10
TGCGCCAGCAGCCAAGATTCCAGGGGAATGGAAGCTTTCTTT | CASSQDSRGMEAFF | TRBJ1-1 | NA | TRBV4-3 | NA | 14
TGTGCCTGGAGTGTTGGTGGGACACAAGAGACCCAGTACTTC | CAWSVGGTQETQYF | TRBJ2-5 | NA | TRBV30 | NA | 14
TGTGCCAGCAGTTACGGCGGGGTGAACAATGAGCAGTTCTTC | CASSYGGVNNEQFF | TRBJ2-1 | NA | TRBV6-5 | NA | 14
TGTGCCAGCAGTGAAGACATCGGGACAGGAGGCTATGGCTACACCTTC | CASSEDIGTGGYGYTF | TRBJ1-2 | once | TRBV6-1 | TRBD1 | 16
TGCGCCAGCAGCCAAGTAGGGTTGGGGGGGAGTAAAGCTTTCTTT | CASSQVGLGGSKAFF | TRBJ1-1 | NA | TRBV4-3 | NA | 15
TGTGCCAGCAGCGACGACACTCGTATGAACACTGAAGCTTTCTTT | CASSDDTRMNTEAFF | TRBJ1-1 | NA | TRBV9 | NA | 15
TGCGCCAGCAGCCCCAACGGGGGGCATGGGGAGACCCAGTACTTC | CASSPNGGHGETQYF | TRBJ2-5 | NA | TRBV4-3 | NA | 15
TGCGCCAGCAGCCAAGAAACTAGCGGGAGTAGTGAGACCCAGTACTTC | CASSQETSGSSETQYF | TRBJ2-5 | few | TRBV4-1 | TRBD2 | 16
TGTGCCAGCAGATCCGACAGGGGTTACGAGCAGTACTTC | CASRSDRGYEQYF | TRBJ2-7 | NA | TRBV6-5 | TRBD1 | 13
TGTGCCAGCAGCCGGGACATTAGCAATCAGCCCCAGCATTTT | CASSRDISNQPQHF | TRBJ1-5 | NA | TRBV7-9 | NA | 14
TGCAGCGTTGTATACCAGGGGAACAATCAGCCCCAGCATTTT | CSVVYQGNNQPQHF | TRBJ1-5 | NA | TRBV29-1 | NA | 14
TGTGCCAGCAGCTCCCGGACAGCCAATAATCAGCCCCAGCATTTT | CASSSRTANNQPQHF | TRBJ1-5 | NA | TRBV7-2 | NA | 15
TGTGCCATCAGTGAGTCTGGAGTGGCCTACGAGCAGTACTTC | CAISESGVAYEQYF | TRBJ2-7 | once | TRBV10-3 | NA | 14
TGCGCCAGCAGCCCGGAGGGGGCGAATCAGCCCCAGCATTTT | CASSPEGANQPQHF | TRBJ1-5 | NA | TRBV5-1 | TRBD1 | 14
TGTGCCAGTAGGCCGACAGGGGAGAATGAAAAACTGTTTTTT | CASRPTGENEKLFF | TRBJ1-4 | NA | TRBV19 | TRBD1 | 14
TGCAGCGTGGGCAATCAGGGAAGTTGGTTCACTGAAGCTTTCTTT | CSVGNQGSWFTEAFF | TRBJ1-1 | NA | TRBV29-1 | NA | 15
TGTGCCTGGAGTGCCCTTAGCGGAAACCAAGAGACCCAGTACTTC | CAWSALSGNQETQYF | TRBJ2-5 | NA | TRBV30 | NA | 15